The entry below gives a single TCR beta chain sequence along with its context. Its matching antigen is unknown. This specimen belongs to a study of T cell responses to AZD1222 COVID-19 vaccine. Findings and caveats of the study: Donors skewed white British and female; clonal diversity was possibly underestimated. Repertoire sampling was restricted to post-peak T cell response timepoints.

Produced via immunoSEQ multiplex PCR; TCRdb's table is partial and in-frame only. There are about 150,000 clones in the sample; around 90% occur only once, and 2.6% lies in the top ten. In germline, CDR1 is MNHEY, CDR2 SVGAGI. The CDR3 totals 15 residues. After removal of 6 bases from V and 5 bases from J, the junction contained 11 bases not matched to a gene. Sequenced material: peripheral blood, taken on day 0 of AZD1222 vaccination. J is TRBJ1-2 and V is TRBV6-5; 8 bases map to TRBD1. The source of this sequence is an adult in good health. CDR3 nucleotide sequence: TGTGCCAGCAGCGCCCCTGGGCAGGGGGCGTATGGCTACACCTTC. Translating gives CASSAPGQGAYGYTF.